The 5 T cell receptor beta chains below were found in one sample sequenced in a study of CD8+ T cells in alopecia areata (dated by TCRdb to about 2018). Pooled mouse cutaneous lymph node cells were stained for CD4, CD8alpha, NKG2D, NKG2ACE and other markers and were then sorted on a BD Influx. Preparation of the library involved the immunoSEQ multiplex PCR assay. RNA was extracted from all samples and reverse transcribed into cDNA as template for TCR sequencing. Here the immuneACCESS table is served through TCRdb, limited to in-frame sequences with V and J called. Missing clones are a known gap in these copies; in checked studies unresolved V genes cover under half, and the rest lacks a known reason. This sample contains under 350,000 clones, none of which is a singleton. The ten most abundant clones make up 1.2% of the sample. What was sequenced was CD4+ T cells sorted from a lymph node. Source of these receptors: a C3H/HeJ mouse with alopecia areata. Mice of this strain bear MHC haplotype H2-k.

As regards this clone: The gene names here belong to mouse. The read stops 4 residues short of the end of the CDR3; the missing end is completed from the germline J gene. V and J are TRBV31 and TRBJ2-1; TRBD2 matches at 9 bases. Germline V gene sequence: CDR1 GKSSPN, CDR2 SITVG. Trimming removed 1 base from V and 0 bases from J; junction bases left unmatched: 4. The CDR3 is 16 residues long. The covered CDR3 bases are TGTGCCTGGAGTCCAAGGACTGGGGATAACTATGCT. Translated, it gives CAWSPRTGDNYA. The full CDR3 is CAWSPRTGDNYAEQFF.

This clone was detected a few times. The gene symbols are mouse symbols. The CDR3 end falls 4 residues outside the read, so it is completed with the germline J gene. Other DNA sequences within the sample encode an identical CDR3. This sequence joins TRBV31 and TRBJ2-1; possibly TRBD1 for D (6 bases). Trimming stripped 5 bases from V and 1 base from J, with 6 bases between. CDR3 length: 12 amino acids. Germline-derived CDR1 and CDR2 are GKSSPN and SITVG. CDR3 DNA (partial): TGTGCCTGGGGACAGAACTATGCT. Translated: CAWGQNYA. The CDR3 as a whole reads CAWGQNYAEQFF.

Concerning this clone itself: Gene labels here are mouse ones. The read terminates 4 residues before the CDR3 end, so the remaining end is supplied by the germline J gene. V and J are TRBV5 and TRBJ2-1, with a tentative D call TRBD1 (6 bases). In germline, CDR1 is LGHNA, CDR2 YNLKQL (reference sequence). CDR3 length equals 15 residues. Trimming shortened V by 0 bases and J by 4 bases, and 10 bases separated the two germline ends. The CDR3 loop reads CASSQDPDRYAEQFF. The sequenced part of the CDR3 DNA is TGTGCCAGCAGCCAAGATCCGGACAGATATGCT.

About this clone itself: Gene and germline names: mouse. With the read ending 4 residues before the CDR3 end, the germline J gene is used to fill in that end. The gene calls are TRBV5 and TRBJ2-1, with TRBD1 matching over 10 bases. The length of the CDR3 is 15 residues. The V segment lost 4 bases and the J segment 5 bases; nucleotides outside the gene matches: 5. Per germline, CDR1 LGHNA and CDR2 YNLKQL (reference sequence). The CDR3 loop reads CASSLGTGVDAEQFF. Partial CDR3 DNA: TGTGCCAGCAGCCTCGGGACAGGGGTGGATGCT.

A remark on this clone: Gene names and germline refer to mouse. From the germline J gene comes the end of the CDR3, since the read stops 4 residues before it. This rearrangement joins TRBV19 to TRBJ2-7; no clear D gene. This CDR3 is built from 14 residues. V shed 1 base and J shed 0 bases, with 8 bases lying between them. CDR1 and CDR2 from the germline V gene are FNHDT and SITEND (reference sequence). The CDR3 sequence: CASSIRRNSYEQYF. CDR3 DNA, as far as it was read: TGTGCCAGCAGTATACGCAGGAACTCCTAT.